The TCR beta chain under discussion was sequenced for a study of blood T cell repertoires in COVID-19. Trimming at V came to 4 bases and at J to 1 base, leaving 6 bases not matched to a gene. This CDR3 comprises 15 residues. Per germline, CDR1 MNHNY and CDR2 SVGAGI (reference sequence). Profiled with immunoSEQ multiplex PCR; TCRdb holds only in-frame clones, not every one. The data hold about 250,000 clones, with about 82% observed a single time. The gene calls are TRBV6-6 and TRBJ2-7; 8 bases map to TRBD1. The material sequenced was peripheral blood. The TCR sequence derives from a man in his fifties with active or convalescent COVID-19. CDR3 in amino acids: CASSFGQGGSYEQYF. DNA of the CDR3: TGTGCCAGCAGTTTCGGACAGGGCGGTTCCTACGAGCAGTACTTC.